The 22 T cell receptor beta chains below were found in one sample sequenced in a study of T cell responses to AZD1222 COVID-19 vaccine. Sequenced by immunoSEQ multiplex PCR; TCRdb stores in-frame clones only, minus some. The sample consists of more than 100,000 clones, about 88% of them appearing once. Sequences were derived from peripheral blood, sampled on day 0 of AZD1222 vaccination. Source of these receptors: an adult in good health.

The chain carries TRBV5-5 and TRBJ2-7, with 11 positions matching TRBD2. V was clipped by 7 bases and J by 1 base; unmatched bases: 4. The length of the CDR3 is 14 residues. Germline V gene sequence: CDR1 SGHKS, CDR2 YYEKEE (reference sequence). This CDR3 is CASDSGRVSYEQYF. CDR3 in DNA: TGTGCCAGCGATAGCGGGAGGGTATCCTACGAGCAGTACTTC.

The chain employs TRBV19 and TRBJ2-1, with a possible D match to TRBD2 (6 bases). Germline CDR1 reads LNHDA; CDR2 reads SQIVND (reference sequence). Trimming shortened V by 6 bases and J by 0 bases, and 6 bases separated the two germline ends. This CDR3 contains 13 residues. Written as DNA, the CDR3 is TGTGCCAGTAGCGGGAGCTCCTACAATGAGCAGTTCTTC. Protein sequence: CASSGSSYNEQFF. The variable domain in full, with the rest retrieved from reference TRBV19 and TRBJ2-1, is DGGITQSPKYLFRKEGQNVTLSCEQNLNHDAMYWYRQDPGQGLRLIYYSQIVNDFQKGDIAEGYSVSREKKESFPLTVTSAQKNPTAFYLCASSGSSYNEQFFGPGTRLTVL.

The gene calls are TRBV7-9 and TRBJ2-3; 13 positions match TRBD2. J gave up 2 bases and V 5 bases, and 4 bases lay outside the gene matches. This CDR3 is 16 amino acids long. Germline V gene data show CDR1 as SEHNR and CDR2 as FQNEAQ (reference sequence). CDR3 sequence: CASSMGLAGYTDTQYF. Here the CDR3 DNA reads TGTGCCAGCAGCATGGGACTAGCGGGGTACACAGATACGCAGTATTTT. The full variable domain, rest sourced from reference TRBV7-9 and TRBJ2-3, is DTGVSQNPRHKITKRGQNVTFRCDPISEHNRLYWYRQTLGQGPEFLTYFQNEAQLEKSRLLSDRFSAERPKGSFSTLEIQRTEQGDSAMYLCASSMGLAGYTDTQYFGPGTRLTVL.

The CDR3 bases are TGTGCCAGCAGTCCCGCCACCAGGGCAGGGGACACTGAAGCTTTCTTT. Encoded protein: CASSPATRAGDTEAFF. The chain has TRBV28 and TRBJ1-1, with a tentative D call TRBD1 (6 bases). CDR3 length: 16 residues. Germline CDR1 MDHEN, CDR2 SYDVKM. Trimming cost V 5 bases and J 3 bases, with 19 bases left between them.

The chain links TRBV30 to TRBJ1-3, with no clear D. CDR1 is GTSNPN and CDR2 is SVGIG in the germline V gene (reference sequence). V was cut by 4 bases and J by 4 bases, with 11 bases left in between. The CDR3 covers 13 residues. DNA for the CDR3: TGTGCCTGGAATCCCCTACTCGGAAACACCATATATTTT. Protein: CAWNPLLGNTIYF.

This clone showed up just a few times. The CDR3 here is CASSPNGRVDTEAFF. CDR3 nucleotide sequence: TGTGCCAGCAGCCCCAACGGGAGGGTCGACACTGAAGCTTTCTTT. The chain carries TRBV5-4 and TRBJ1-1, with D hard to call. The V and J ends lost 4 bases and 3 bases respectively, with 16 bases between them. CDR3 length: 15 amino acids. The germline CDR1 and CDR2 sequences are SGHNT and YYREEE (reference sequence).

The rearrangement joins TRBV7-2 to TRBJ1-1, with unresolved D. Germline-derived CDR1 and CDR2 are SGHTA and FQGNSA. The CDR3 has 11 residues. V lost 5 bases to trimming and J lost 8 bases, with 9 bases between them. The CDR3 DNA reads as TGTGCCAGCAGCCCCGGGATAGAAGCTTTCTTT. The encoded protein is CASSPGIEAFF.

This chain uses TRBV18 with TRBJ2-5; a possible D gene is TRBD2 (6 bases). V was shortened by 3 bases and J by 5 bases, with 13 bases between the two germline ends. The CDR3 has 14 amino acids. CDR1 and CDR2 from the germline V gene are KGHSH and LQKENI. CDR3 coding DNA: TGTGCCAGCTCACCGGGGGGACCGGGGGAGACCCAGTACTTC. Translation: CASSPGGPGETQYF.

The chain links TRBV5-1 to TRBJ2-1; 8 bases match TRBD1. Germline V gene sequence: CDR1 SGHRS, CDR2 YFSETQ. The CDR3 spans 13 residues. The junction had 9 bases not matched to a gene; V was cut back by 0 bases and J by 16 bases. CDR3 DNA sequence: TGCGCCAGCAGCTTGGCCTCGGGACAGGTGGGTTTCTTC. Its protein is CASSLASGQVGFF. Complete variable domain (other parts from reference TRBV5-1 and TRBJ2-1): KAGVTQTPRYLIKTRGQQVTLSCSPISGHRSVSWYQQTPGQGLQFLFEYFSETQRNKGNFPGRFSGRQFSNSRSEMNVSTLELGDSALYLCASSLASGQVGFFGPGTRLTVL.

This chain connects TRBV29-1 to TRBJ1-1, with D possibly matching TRBD1 (6 bases). The CDR3 has 14 residues. Trimming pared 4 bases from V and 0 bases from J, leaving 12 bases between. In germline, CDR1 is SQVTM, CDR2 ANQGSEA. CDR3 DNA sequence: TGCAGCGTTGTCCAGACAGGCATGAACACTGAAGCTTTCTTT. Amino acids: CSVVQTGMNTEAFF.

The CDR3 nucleotides are TGTGCCAGCAGCCTAGGGGGACAGAACTATGGCTACACCTTC. It yields the protein CASSLGGQNYGYTF. The chain is built from TRBV7-9 and TRBJ1-2; 7 bases line up with TRBD1. V lost 5 bases, J lost 2 bases, and 5 bases stayed unmatched. Germline CDR1 and CDR2: SEHNR and FQNEAQ (reference sequence). This CDR3 has 14 amino acids.

The V and J genes are TRBV5-5 and TRBJ1-3; 8 positions agree with TRBD1. This CDR3 spans 14 amino acids. V shed 6 bases, J shed 3 bases, and the junction held 5 bases outside the gene matches. The germline V gene has CDR1 SGHKS and CDR2 YYEKEE (reference sequence). The CDR3 region has the DNA TGTGCCAGCAACCCAGGGGGCTTTGGAAACACCATATATTTT. It yields the protein CASNPGGFGNTIYF.

The chain couples TRBV3-1 (or the pseudogene TRBV3-2) to TRBJ2-5, with 12 bases that match TRBD2. After removal of 2 bases from V and 5 bases from J, the junction contained 6 bases not matched to a gene. In germline, CDR1 is LGHDT, CDR2 YNNKEL (reference sequence). The length of the CDR3 is 16 residues. The CDR3 reads CASSQSSGGAWETQYF. In DNA form, the CDR3 reads TGTGCCAGCAGCCAATCTAGCGGGGGGGCCTGGGAGACCCAGTACTTC.

CDR3 nucleotides: TGTGCCAGCAGCGTAGCGGGAGGCTACAATGAGCAGTTCTTC. Its protein is CASSVAGGYNEQFF. V gene TRBV28 combines with J gene TRBJ2-1, with 10 positions matching TRBD2. The V segment lost 6 bases and the J segment 3 bases; nucleotides outside the gene matches: 2. The germline V gene encodes CDR1 MDHEN and CDR2 SYDVKM. This CDR3 is 14 amino acids long.

The genes are TRBV7-2 and TRBJ2-3; 8 bases fit TRBD2. V lost 3 bases and J lost 6; bases outside the gene matches: 2. The CDR3 covers 13 residues. Germline V lookup: CDR1 SGHTA, CDR2 FQGNSA. The CDR3 sequence: CASSLASGDTQYF. The CDR3 region has the DNA TGTGCCAGCAGCTTGGCTAGCGGGGATACGCAGTATTTT.

This chain links TRBV7-9 with TRBJ2-5; 7 bases are shared with TRBD2. Germline assignment: CDR1 SEHNR and CDR2 FQNEAQ (reference sequence). V shed 7 bases and J 5 bases; nucleotides not matched to a gene: 7. The CDR3 extends over 13 amino acids. In nucleotides, the CDR3 is TGTGCCAGCACCTGGGGGGGTCGGGAGACCCAGTACTTC. Translation gives CASTWGGRETQYF.

This chain uses TRBV5-6 with TRBJ2-3; 8 bases line up with TRBD1. Germline assignment: CDR1 SGHDT and CDR2 YYEEEE. The CDR3 has 14 amino acids. The junction had 4 bases not matched to a gene; V was cut back by 4 bases and J by 3 bases. CDR3 in amino acids: CASSTRGRTDTQYF. The CDR3 DNA reads TGTGCCAGCAGCACCAGGGGGCGGACAGATACGCAGTATTTT.

The chain combines TRBV4-3 with TRBJ1-6, with D perhaps matching TRBD1 (6 bases). Germline CDR1 and CDR2: LGHNA and YSLEER. CDR3 size: 14 residues. V was clipped by 4 bases and J by 7 bases, with 11 bases between them. Written as DNA, the CDR3 is TGCGCCAGCAGCCTGGACAGTTCAAATTCACCCCTCCACTTT. Translating it yields CASSLDSSNSPLHF.

This chain joins TRBV28 and TRBJ2-7; a weak D match, TRBD1 (5 bases). Looked up from germline, CDR1 is MDHEN and CDR2 is SYDVKM. The CDR3 sequence is 14 residues long. V gave up 6 bases and J gave up 2 bases, with 14 bases separating them. CDR3 DNA sequence: TGTGCCAGCAGCGGACACATCATTCCCTACGAGCAGTACTTC. Protein product: CASSGHIIPYEQYF.

The chain recombines TRBV27 with TRBJ2-1, with TRBD1 matching 9 bases. The CDR3 is made up of 15 amino acids. Trimming took 1 base from V and 6 from J; bases not matched to a gene: 4. The germline V gene encodes CDR1 MNHEY and CDR2 SMNVEV (reference sequence). CDR3 amino acids: CASSLLGTGTNEQFF. The CDR3 DNA reads TGTGCCAGCAGTTTATTGGGGACAGGGACCAATGAGCAGTTCTTC.

The table lists this clone with a count of one. The V and J genes are TRBV27 and TRBJ2-7; TRBD1 matches at 7 bases. Unmatched junction bases numbered 8, after V lost 5 bases and J lost 7 bases. This CDR3 is built from 13 residues. The germline gives CDR1 MNHEY, CDR2 SMNVEV (reference sequence). CDR3 sequence: CASSPGTAREQYF. For the CDR3, the DNA is TGTGCCAGCAGTCCGGGGACAGCGAGGGAGCAGTACTTC.

The chain links TRBV27 to TRBJ2-7; TRBD2 might be the D (5 bases). The germline V and J ends were trimmed by 3 bases and 2 bases, with 11 bases remaining between them. Per germline, CDR1 MNHEY and CDR2 SMNVEV (reference sequence). The CDR3 consists of 14 residues. DNA of the CDR3: TGTGCCAGCAGTTTTTCCTCGGAGGCCTACGAGCAGTACTTC. This codes for CASSFSSEAYEQYF.